Listed here are 28 T cell receptor beta chains from one sample, sequenced in a study of T-cell reconstitution after alpha-beta-depleted transplantation in children. Construction of the TCRbeta library involved unique molecular identifiers. TCRdb re-called the PCR reads through MiXCR, storing one row per CDR3 protein. Among hundreds of thousands of distinct CDR3 sequences listed, roughly 23% were seen once. The starting material was PBMCs, mostly from graft donor cells, obtained 360 days after TCRalphabeta/CD19-depleted stem cell transplant. The receptors shown here come from a boy in the first two years of life who had a stem cell transplant for acute myeloid leukemia, so the T cells may come from the graft donor.

This clonotype has only a few counts. The rearrangement uses TRBV7-9 and TRBJ2-7; TRBD1 aligns across 9 bases. Germline CDR1 reads SEHNR; CDR2 reads FQNEAQ (reference sequence). CDR3 size: 15 residues. The ends lost 3 bases at V and 5 bases at J; junction bases unmatched: 8. Here the CDR3 DNA reads TGTGCCAGCAGCTTTGGGACAGGGAGCATCGACGAGCAGTACTTC. Translating gives CASSFGTGSIDEQYF. The variable domain in full, with the rest retrieved from reference TRBV7-9 and TRBJ2-7, is DTGVSQNPRHKITKRGQNVTFRCDPISEHNRLYWYRQTLGQGPEFLTYFQNEAQLEKSRLLSDRFSAERPKGSFSTLEIQRTEQGDSAMYLCASSFGTGSIDEQYFGPGTRLTVT.

This clonotype was seen a handful of times. This chain connects TRBV5-1 to TRBJ2-5; no reliable D call. The ends were cut back, 0 bases at V and 2 bases at J, with 8 bases in the middle. There are 14 residues in the CDR3. Germline CDR1 reads SGHRS; CDR2 reads YFSETQ. CDR3 nucleotide sequence: TGCGCCAGCAGCTTGGTACGGTATCAAGAGACCCAGTACTTC. Encoded protein: CASSLVRYQETQYF.

A remark on this clonotype: Germline and junction disagree at one end, which may indicate a read error. The chain employs TRBV12-3 or TRBV12-4 and TRBJ2-2; the D gene is possibly TRBD2 (7 bases). The CDR3 contains 13 residues. In DNA form, the CDR3 reads TGTGCCAGCACTTTAAGGGGGAGGGCGGAGCTGTTTTTT. It translates to CASTLRGRAELFF.

This chain joins TRBV28 and TRBJ2-3, with D possibly matching TRBD2 (6 bases). The germline V gene encodes CDR1 MDHEN and CDR2 SYDVKM. Trimming cost V 4 bases and J 2 bases, with 13 bases left between them. The CDR3 runs to 15 residues. The CDR3 protein is CASSSPGGATDTQYF. The DNA for the CDR3 is TGTGCCAGCAGTTCCCCTGGCGGGGCCACAGATACGCAGTATTTT.

In this sample, this clonotype turned up a few times. The chain is built from TRBV20-1 and TRBJ2-1; no clear D gene. There are 14 residues in the CDR3. Trimming removed 4 bases at V and 0 bases at J, with 10 bases between. Germline CDR1 and CDR2: DFQATT and SNEGSKA (reference sequence). The CDR3 region is CSAIPEPSYNEQFF. The DNA of the CDR3 is TGCAGTGCTATACCAGAACCCTCCTACAATGAGCAGTTCTTC.

This clonotype occurred once. The chain links TRBV7-2 to TRBJ1-5, with D perhaps matching TRBD1 (5 bases). V dropped 4 bases and J dropped 0 bases, with 16 bases sitting between them. The CDR3 length is 17 residues. Germline-derived CDR1 and CDR2 are SGHTA and FQGNSA. In nucleotides, the CDR3 is TGTGCCAGCAGCTCGCGAACAGGTTTTAGTAGCAATCAGCCCCAGCATTTT. Its protein is CASSSRTGFSSNQPQHF.

This clonotype was detected many times. The chain combines TRBV29-1 with TRBJ1-1; perhaps TRBD1 as D (5 bases). The germline CDR1 and CDR2 sequences are SQVTM and ANQGSEA. V lost 6 bases and J lost 0, with 11 bases in between. The CDR3 extends over 13 amino acids. The CDR3 here is CSVNRIMNTEAFF. DNA for the CDR3: TGCAGCGTGAACAGGATCATGAACACTGAAGCTTTCTTT.

The V call is TRBV19, the J call TRBJ2-7, with D perhaps TRBD1 (6 bases). Germline CDR1 is LNHDA and CDR2 is SQIVND (reference sequence). The CDR3 totals 14 residues. Between the trimmed V and J ends, which lost 5 bases and 3 bases, there was a span of 14 bases. The CDR3 here is CASSSRTEGYEQYF. CDR3 bases: TGTGCCAGTAGTTCCCGGACAGAGGGCTACGAGCAGTACTTC.

In this sample, this clonotype turned up many times. The chain recombines TRBV6-5 with TRBJ1-1; TRBD1 might be the D (6 bases). CDR1 MNHEY and CDR2 SVGAGI come from the germline V gene. The V end was cut by 2 bases, the J end by 5 bases, with 15 bases between. There are 15 residues in the CDR3. The CDR3 here is CASSYGGGAGTEAFF. In DNA, the CDR3 is TGTGCCAGCAGTTACGGCGGGGGCGCGGGAACTGAAGCTTTCTTT.

This rearrangement joins TRBV21-1 to TRBJ2-1. TRBV21-1 is deemed a pseudogene. The CDR3 loop spans 16 amino acids. This CDR3 is CASSKVGRLFRNEQFF. The CDR3 nucleotides read TGTGCCAGCAGCAAAGTTGGCAGGCTCTTCCGGAATGAGCAGTTCTTC.

There are many counts of this clonotype. The chain employs TRBV29-1 and TRBJ2-1; tentative D call: TRBD2 (6 bases). The CDR3 totals 13 residues. Between the trimmed V and J ends, which lost 1 base and 7 bases, there was a span of 11 bases. The V gene's germline CDR1 is SQVTM and CDR2 ANQGSEA. CDR3 amino acids: CSVEGPGRNEQFF. The CDR3 DNA reads as TGCAGCGTTGAAGGGCCGGGGAGGAATGAGCAGTTCTTC.

This clonotype was counted many times. The gene calls are TRBV7-8 and TRBJ2-2, with TRBD1 as a possible D gene (5 bases). Deletions cut 0 bases from V and 5 bases from J, with 13 bases between. The CDR3 is made up of 16 amino acids. Germline assignment: CDR1 SGHVS and CDR2 FQNEAQ. CDR3 sequence (DNA): TGTGCCAGCAGCTTAGCTGGTCGGGCAGGGACCGGGGAGCTGTTTTTT. Translation gives CASSLAGRAGTGELFF.

This clonotype has a count of ten or more. V is TRBV29-1 and J is TRBJ1-1; D is unresolved. Germline V gene data show CDR1 as SQVTM and CDR2 as ANQGSEA. CDR3 length: 10 residues. Between the trimmed V and J ends, which lost 7 bases and 8 bases, there was a span of 11 bases. The DNA of the CDR3 is TGCAGCGCTGGGAGGTCAGAAGCTTTCTTT. This codes for CSAGRSEAFF.

The chain has TRBV20-1 and TRBJ2-2; unclear D gene. V lost 2 bases to trimming and J lost 4 bases, with 8 bases between them. CDR1 DFQATT and CDR2 SNEGSKA come from the germline V gene (reference sequence). This CDR3 is 13 amino acids long. CDR3 region: CSARYRLTGELFF. The CDR3 nucleotides read TGCAGTGCTAGATACAGACTCACCGGGGAGCTGTTTTTT.

This chain connects TRBV4-3 to TRBJ2-1, with D perhaps matching TRBD2 (5 bases). The germline gives CDR1 LGHNA, CDR2 YSLEER. Trimming stripped 1 base from V and 9 bases from J, with 13 bases between. The CDR3 totals 14 residues. This CDR3 reads CASSQAEVDGEQFF. The CDR3 DNA follows: TGCGCCAGCAGCCAAGCGGAGGTAGACGGTGAGCAGTTCTTC.

The V gene is TRBV9, the J gene TRBJ2-2; either TRBD1 or TRBD2 may supply D (6 bases each). The ends were cut back, 4 bases at V and 1 base at J, with 17 bases in the middle. CDR3 length equals 17 residues. CDR1 and CDR2 from the germline V gene are SGDLS and YYNGEE. The CDR3 is CASSHLLGGRNTGELFF. CDR3 DNA: TGTGCCAGCAGCCACCTTCTGGGGGGCAGGAACACCGGGGAGCTGTTTTTT.

This clonotype was seen more than once but under ten times. The chain carries TRBV20-1 and TRBJ1-1, with D hard to call. Germline V gene lookup returns CDR1 DFQATT and CDR2 SNEGSKA (reference sequence). The germline V and J ends were trimmed by 0 bases and 1 base, with 12 bases remaining between them. This CDR3 contains 15 residues. In DNA form, the CDR3 reads TGCAGTGCTAGAGAACCAGGACTGACGAACACTGAAGCTTTCTTT. It codes for CSAREPGLTNTEAFF.

In this sample, this clonotype turned up a few times. Its ends do not fully match the called genes, so a read error is possible. The chain has TRBV12-3 or TRBV12-4 and TRBJ1-1; D not resolved. CDR3 length: 15 amino acids. The CDR3 DNA is TGTGCCAGCAGTTTAGATGTCTCCTTGAACGCTGAAGCTTTCTTT. Amino acid sequence: CASSLDVSLNAEAFF.

This clonotype was observed many times. V usage is TRBV12-3 or TRBV12-4 and J usage is TRBJ1-2, with D maybe TRBD1 (5 bases). The CDR3 sequence is 13 residues long. Trimming stripped 5 bases from V and 5 bases from J, with 12 bases between. DNA of the CDR3: TGTGCCAGCAGTAGGGACGGACTTTATGGCTACACCTTC. Encoded protein: CASSRDGLYGYTF.

This sequence joins TRBV4-3 and TRBJ1-2; the D gene is possibly TRBD1 (5 bases). Trimming cost V 0 bases and J 4 bases, with 9 bases left between them. The CDR3 sequence is 14 residues long. Germline V lookup: CDR1 LGHNA, CDR2 YSLEER. CDR3 residues: CASSQEGTGYGYTF. CDR3 DNA: TGCGCCAGCAGCCAAGAAGGAACAGGCTATGGCTACACCTTC.

V is TRBV27 and J is TRBJ2-5; D is possibly TRBD2 (5 bases). The CDR3 loop spans 18 amino acids. Trimming removed 5 bases from V and 5 bases from J, with 27 bases in between. Germline CDR1 MNHEY, CDR2 SMNVEV (reference sequence). The CDR3 nucleotides are TGTGCCAGCAGTCAAACTAACCCTAGCTCCACCGGTCGGGAGACCCAGTACTTC. This translates into CASSQTNPSSTGRETQYF.

The genes are TRBV9 and TRBJ2-5, with 8 bases that match TRBD2. The germline gives CDR1 SGDLS, CDR2 YYNGEE. V trimming: 2 bases; J trimming: 1 base; junction bases outside the gene matches: 10. The CDR3 runs to 17 residues. CDR3 nucleotide sequence: TGTGCCAGCAGCGTTGGGCACGGCGGGGGGACCCAAGAGACCCAGTACTTC. Protein product: CASSVGHGGGTQETQYF.

The chain uses TRBV7-9 and TRBJ1-3; no reliable D call. V dropped 5 bases and J dropped 0 bases, with 14 bases sitting between them. CDR1 and CDR2 from the germline V gene are SEHNR and FQNEAQ (reference sequence). This CDR3 contains 16 residues. This CDR3 is CASSAGPTPSGNTIYF. CDR3 coding DNA: TGTGCCAGCAGCGCCGGCCCCACACCCTCTGGAAACACCATATATTTT.

This clonotype was counted only a few times. The V gene is TRBV5-1, the J gene TRBJ2-7, with TRBD2 as a possible D gene (6 bases). V was clipped by 7 bases and J by 3 bases, with 14 bases between them. From germline, CDR1 is SGHRS and CDR2 YFSETQ. The CDR3 is 13 amino acids. CDR3 region: CASSGGTGYEQYF. In DNA form, the CDR3 reads TGCGCCAGCTCCGGGGGTACGGGCTACGAGCAGTACTTC.

The chain has TRBV4-1 and TRBJ1-4, with D unresolved. Germline loops: CDR1 MGHRA, CDR2 YSYEKL. Deletions cut 0 bases from V and 13 bases from J, with 6 bases between. This CDR3 contains 11 residues. The CDR3 coding sequence is TGCGCCAGCAGCCAAGAAACAGTACTGTTTTTT. This encodes CASSQETVLFF.

This chain uses TRBV24-1 with TRBJ2-5; D unresolved. Germline CDR1 and CDR2: KGHDR and SFDVKD. The ends were cut back, 2 bases at V and 4 bases at J, with 16 bases in the middle. The CDR3 runs to 16 residues. The DNA of the CDR3 is TGTGCCACCAGTGATTACTCATTGGGCAGCTTAGAGACCCAGTACTTC. It encodes CATSDYSLGSLETQYF.

The chain couples TRBV27 to TRBJ2-7, with TRBD1 matching 11 bases. CDR3 length: 16 amino acids. Germline V gene sequence: CDR1 MNHEY, CDR2 SMNVEV (reference sequence). V was clipped by 8 bases and J by 7 bases; unmatched bases: 16. The CDR3 DNA is TGTGCCAGCGGAAAACGCCCGGGACAGGGGGATGGTGAGCAGTACGTC. It yields the protein CASGKRPGQGDGEQYV.

This clonotype was found a few times. The chain carries TRBV10-2 and TRBJ2-7; D perhaps matches TRBD2 (5 bases). Per the germline V gene, CDR1 is WSHSY and CDR2 is SAAADI. With 10 bases removed from V and 1 base from J, the gap between germline ends came to 17 bases. The CDR3 is 14 amino acids. The CDR3 DNA follows: TGCGCCACTATGACGGGAATAGGGTCCTACGAGCAGTACGTC. Encoded protein: CATMTGIGSYEQYV.